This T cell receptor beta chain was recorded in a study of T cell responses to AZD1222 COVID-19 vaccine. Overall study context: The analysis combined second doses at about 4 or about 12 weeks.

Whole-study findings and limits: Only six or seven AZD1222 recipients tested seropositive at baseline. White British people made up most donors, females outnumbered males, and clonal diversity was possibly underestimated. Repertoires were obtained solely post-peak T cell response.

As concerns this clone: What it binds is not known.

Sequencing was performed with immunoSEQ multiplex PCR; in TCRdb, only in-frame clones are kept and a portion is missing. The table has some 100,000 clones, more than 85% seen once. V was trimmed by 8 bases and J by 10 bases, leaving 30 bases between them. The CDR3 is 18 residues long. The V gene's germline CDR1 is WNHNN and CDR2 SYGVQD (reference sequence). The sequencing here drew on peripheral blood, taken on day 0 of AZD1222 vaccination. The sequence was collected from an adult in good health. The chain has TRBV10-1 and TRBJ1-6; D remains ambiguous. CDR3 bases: TGCGCCAGCCTGCTTCCCGGCCTCGATTCGGGTAAGCGATCACCCCTCCACTTT. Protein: CASLLPGLDSGKRSPLHF.